These T cell receptor beta chains were read from a single sample in a study of cytomegalovirus exposure and HLA in healthy donors. Method: immunoSEQ multiplex PCR; TCRdb's copy keeps in-frame clones and lacks some. Of hundreds of thousands of clones in the sample, just over 85% were seen once. The sequenced material came from PBMCs. The receptors were sampled from a young woman in good health and CMV-seronegative. Both conserved end residues are part of each CDR3. A D gene is named only where the DNA matches it firmly. Expanded clones are given a class, and other clones once, few, many or no size at all.

j_call v_call d_call clone_size cdr3_aa cdr3_nt
TRBJ1-1 TRBV20-1 - - CSVTHGAFF TGCAGCGTAACCCACGGGGCTTTCTTT
TRBJ2-7 TRBV6-6 - - CASSLPMGLYYEQYF TGTGCCAGCAGTTTACCTATGGGACTGTACTACGAGCAGTACTTC
TRBJ2-1 TRBV27 TRBD1 - CASSPTGGAYNEQFF TGTGCCAGCAGTCCGACAGGGGGCGCCTACAATGAGCAGTTCTTC
TRBJ2-1 TRBV29-1 - - CSVGGQNYNEQFF TGCAGCGTTGGCGGACAGAACTACAATGAGCAGTTCTTC
TRBJ2-5 TRBV5-1 TRBD2 - CASSLAGAGLGETQYF TGCGCCAGCAGCTTGGCCGGGGCGGGACTAGGGGAGACCCAGTACTTC
TRBJ2-7 TRBV4-1 TRBD1 - CASSLLTGGSSYEQYF TGCGCCAGCAGCCTCTTAACAGGGGGCAGCTCCTACGAGCAGTACTTC
TRBJ2-3 TRBV5-1 TRBD2 - CASSAGDRTTDTQYF TGCGCCAGCAGCGCGGGAGACCGAACCACAGATACGCAGTATTTT
TRBJ1-6 TRBV7-9 - - CASSVGKLGDNSPLHF TGTGCCAGCAGCGTGGGCAAATTGGGCGATAATTCACCCCTCCACTTT
TRBJ2-7 TRBV15 TRBD2 - CATSRPTSGYYEQYF TGTGCCACCAGCAGACCGACTAGCGGGTACTACGAGCAGTACTTC
TRBJ1-5 TRBV28 TRBD1 - CASSTPEGARGQPQHF TGTGCCAGCAGTACACCCGAGGGGGCGCGGGGTCAGCCCCAGCATTTT
TRBJ2-2 TRBV20-1 - - CSARVAGELFF TGCAGTGCTAGAGTCGCCGGGGAGCTGTTTTTT
TRBJ2-1 TRBV9 TRBD2 - CASSERLAAYNEQFF TGTGCCAGCAGCGAGAGACTAGCGGCCTACAATGAGCAGTTCTTC
TRBJ1-1 TRBV30 TRBD1 - CAWSAQGREAFF TGTGCCTGGAGTGCACAGGGGCGTGAAGCTTTCTTT
TRBJ1-4 TRBV2 TRBD1 once CASSFIPGQGGEKLFF TGTGCCAGCAGTTTCATCCCGGGACAGGGTGGGGAAAAACTGTTTTTT
TRBJ1-2 TRBV5-1 - - CASAPPEQAGYGYTF TGCGCCAGCGCTCCCCCAGAACAGGCCGGCTATGGCTACACCTTC
TRBJ2-1 TRBV25-1 - - CASRAGTYNEQFF TGTGCCAGCAGGGCAGGCACCTACAATGAGCAGTTCTTC
TRBJ2-1 TRBV29-1 TRBD2 - CSVTPLAGDINEQFF TGCAGCGTTACCCCACTAGCGGGAGACATCAATGAGCAGTTCTTC
TRBJ2-7 TRBV27 - few CACPRVTYEQYF TGTGCCTGCCCGCGGGTAACCTACGAGCAGTACTTC
TRBJ2-2 TRBV25-1 - - CASSGGSSVGTGELFF TGTGCCAGCAGTGGTGGATCTAGCGTGGGTACCGGGGAGCTGTTTTTT
TRBJ1-1 TRBV9 - once CASSPRLGTEAFF TGTGCCAGCAGCCCCCGACTGGGCACTGAAGCTTTCTTT
TRBJ2-5 TRBV7-9 - - CASSHAAEETQYF TGTGCCAGCAGTCACGCGGCAGAAGAGACCCAGTACTTC
TRBJ2-7 TRBV6-1 - - CASSEGVHGRGSYEQYF TGTGCCAGCAGTGAGGGGGTTCACGGGCGGGGCTCCTACGAGCAGTACTTC
TRBJ2-1 TRBV30 - - CAWSVRIGEAYYNEQFF TGTGCCTGGAGTGTACGAATCGGGGAGGCTTATTACAATGAGCAGTTCTTC
TRBJ1-1 TRBV4-2 - once CASSQDWSTARLF TGTGCCAGCAGCCAAGATTGGAGCACGGCTAGACTCTTT
TRBJ2-2 TRBV7-9 - - CASSLVSLNTGELFF TGTGCCAGCAGCTTAGTGAGCCTGAACACCGGGGAGCTGTTTTTT
TRBJ2-7 TRBV23-1 - - CASSQSGGTPSPYEQYF TGCGCCAGCAGTCAATCCGGGGGGACACCCTCCCCCTACGAGCAGTACTTC
TRBJ1-1 TRBV19 TRBD1 - CASRRDSLNTEAFF TGTGCCAGTAGACGGGACAGTCTGAACACTGAAGCTTTCTTT
TRBJ2-7 TRBV5-1 - - CASSFGDAGFRSYEQYF TGCGCCAGCAGCTTTGGGGACGCGGGATTCCGCTCCTACGAGCAGTACTTC
TRBJ2-5 TRBV6-5 - - CASSYTNPGLAETQYF TGTGCCAGCAGTTACACCAACCCTGGATTAGCGGAGACCCAGTACTTC
TRBJ2-3 TRBV5-4 - - CASSSGSPSTDTQYF TGTGCCAGCAGCTCCGGGTCACCGAGCACAGATACGCAGTATTTT
TRBJ2-5 TRBV2 TRBD2 - CASSEGGLAGEETQYF TGTGCCAGCAGTGAAGGGGGACTAGCGGGAGAAGAGACCCAGTACTTC
TRBJ2-7 TRBV11-2 - - CASSSTPSTFSSYEQYF TGTGCCAGCAGCTCCACGCCCTCTACTTTTAGCTCCTACGAGCAGTACTTC
TRBJ2-6 TRBV11-3 TRBD1 - CASSPGTGGSGANVLTF TGTGCCAGCAGCCCCGGGACAGGGGGCTCTGGGGCCAACGTCCTGACTTTC
TRBJ1-2 TRBV11-2 - - CASSLGAGAFGYTF TGTGCCAGCAGCTTAGGTGCAGGGGCCTTTGGCTACACCTTC
TRBJ2-2 TRBV27 - - CASAWGRTGELFF TGTGCCAGCGCTTGGGGGCGCACCGGGGAGCTGTTTTTT
TRBJ1-4 TRBV2 - - CASRRTENEKLFF TGTGCCAGCAGGCGGACAGAGAATGAAAAACTGTTTTTT
TRBJ2-7 TRBV2 - - CASSESLTGNYEQYF TGTGCCAGCAGTGAATCGTTGACAGGAAACTACGAGCAGTACTTC
TRBJ2-5 TRBV7-9 - - CASSRAFQGETQYF TGTGCCAGCAGCCGTGCATTTCAGGGGGAGACCCAGTACTTC